Detailed here is one T cell receptor (beta chain). The sample belongs to a study of blood T cell repertoires in COVID-19. The V gene's germline CDR1 is SGHRS and CDR2 YFSETQ. V lost 6 bases, J lost 7 bases, and 14 bases stayed unmatched. The CDR3 loop spans 16 amino acids. In the source study's methods: From reference gene primer amplification, estimates of nucleated cell counts were derived. Measured with immunoSEQ multiplex PCR; TCRdb has only the in-frame clones, and not every one. D and trimming were read from the DNA, whereas the V and J calls and clone size are those reported in that table. The top ten hold almost 4.5% of the sample, which has around 220,000 clones, about nine tenths seen once.

The specimen was peripheral blood. This rearrangement joins TRBV5-1 to TRBJ2-1, with TRBD1 matching over 9 bases. This receptor was obtained from a man aged 50-59 years with acute or convalescent COVID-19. The CDR3 nucleotides are TGCGCCAGCATCTTAAACCCGACAGGGGGGAGGAATGAGCAGTTCTTC. Residues: CASILNPTGGRNEQFF. Full variable domain (outside the CDR3, taken from reference TRBV5-1 and TRBJ2-1): KAGVTQTPRYLIKTRGQQVTLSCSPISGHRSVSWYQQTPGQGLQFLFEYFSETQRNKGNFPGRFSGRQFSNSRSEMNVSTLELGDSALYLCASILNPTGGRNEQFFGPGTRLTVL.